This T cell receptor (beta chain) was retrieved from a study of blood T cell repertoires in COVID-19. Across the whole study: Specimens from acute and convalescent COVID-19 originated in the United States, Italy and Spain. The cDNA or gDNA used as material had been derived from T cells, B-cell-depleted T cells, or PBMCs.

V was pared by 5 bases and J by 2 bases, with 3 bases of the junction left unmatched. Germline values: CDR1 KGHSH, CDR2 LQKENI. The CDR3 consists of 15 residues. Authors' methods: By means of reference gene primer amplification, nucleated cell counts were estimated. TCRdb's copy holds only in-frame clones and misses some; the assay was immunoSEQ multiplex PCR. That table supplies the V and J calls and clone size; D and trimming were determined from the DNA. The table lists hundreds of thousands of clones, roughly 86% of them singletons. The age range of participants was 18 to 89 years, with residence in under 25 US areas.

V usage is TRBV18 and J usage is TRBJ2-6; 7 bases are a match to TRBD1. Sequencing was carried out using PBMCs or T cells enriched from blood (not recorded which). The sequence was collected from a woman between 50 and 59 years old who had been exposed to COVID-19. In DNA form, the CDR3 reads TGTGCCAGCTCAACCCAGGGGGCTGGGGCCAACGTCCTGACTTTC. It codes for CASSTQGAGANVLTF.